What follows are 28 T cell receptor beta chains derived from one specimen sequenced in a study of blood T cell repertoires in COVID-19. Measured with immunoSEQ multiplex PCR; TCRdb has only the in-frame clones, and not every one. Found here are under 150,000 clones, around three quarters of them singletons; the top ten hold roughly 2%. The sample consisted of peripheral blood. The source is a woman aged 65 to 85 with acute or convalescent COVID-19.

The CDR3 bases are TGTGCCAGCAGCTCGACAGGGGTTGGAGAAAAACTGTTTTTT. Translated: CASSSTGVGEKLFF. This chain links TRBV5-5 with TRBJ1-4, with 8 bases that match TRBD1. V was pared by 3 bases and J by 8 bases, with 6 bases of the junction left unmatched. There are 14 residues in the CDR3. Per the germline V gene, CDR1 is SGHKS and CDR2 is YYEKEE (reference sequence).

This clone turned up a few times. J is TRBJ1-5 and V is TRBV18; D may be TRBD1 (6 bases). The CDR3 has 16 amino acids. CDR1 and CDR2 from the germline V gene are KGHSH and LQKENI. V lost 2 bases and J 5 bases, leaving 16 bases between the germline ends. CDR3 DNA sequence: TGTGCCAGCTCACCAAGGGTACAGGGAACTGATCAGCCCCAGCATTTT. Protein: CASSPRVQGTDQPQHF.

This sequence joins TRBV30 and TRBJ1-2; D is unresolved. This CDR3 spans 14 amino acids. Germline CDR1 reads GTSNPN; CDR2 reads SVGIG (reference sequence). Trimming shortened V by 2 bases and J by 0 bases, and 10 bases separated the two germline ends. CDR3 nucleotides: TGTGCCTGGAGTTCGCAGGTAGCTAACTATGGCTACACCTTC. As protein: CAWSSQVANYGYTF. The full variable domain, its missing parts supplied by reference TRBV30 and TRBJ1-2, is SQTIHQWPATLVQPVGSPLSLECTVEGTSNPNLYWYRQAAGRGLQLLFYSVGIGQISSEVPQNLSASRPQDRQFILSSKKLLLSDSGFYLCAWSSQVANYGYTFGSGTRLTVV.

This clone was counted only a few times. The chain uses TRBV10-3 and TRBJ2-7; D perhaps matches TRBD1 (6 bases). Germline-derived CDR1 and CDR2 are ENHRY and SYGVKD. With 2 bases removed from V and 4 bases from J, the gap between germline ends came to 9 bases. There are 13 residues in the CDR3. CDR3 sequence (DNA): TGTGCCATCAGTGAGAGGACAGATTACGAGCAGTACTTC. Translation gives CAISERTDYEQYF.

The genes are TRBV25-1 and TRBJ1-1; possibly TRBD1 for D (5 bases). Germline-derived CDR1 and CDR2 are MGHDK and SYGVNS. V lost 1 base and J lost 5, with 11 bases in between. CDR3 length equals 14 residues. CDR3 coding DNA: TGTGCCAGCAGTGAATGGGGGGTGCGTACTGAAGCTTTCTTT. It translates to CASSEWGVRTEAFF.

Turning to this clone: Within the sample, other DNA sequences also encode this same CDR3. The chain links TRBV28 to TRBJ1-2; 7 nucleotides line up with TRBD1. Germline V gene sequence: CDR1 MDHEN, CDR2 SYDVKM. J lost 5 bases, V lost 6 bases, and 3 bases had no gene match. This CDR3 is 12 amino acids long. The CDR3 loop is CASSGTDYGYTF. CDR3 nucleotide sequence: TGTGCCAGCAGCGGGACAGATTATGGCTACACCTTC.

CDR3 in DNA: TGCGCCAGCAGTGACGGACAGACCTACGAGCAGTACTTC. It yields the protein CASSDGQTYEQYF. This chain joins TRBV10-1 and TRBJ2-7; D is possibly TRBD1 (6 bases). Germline V gene data show CDR1 as WNHNN and CDR2 as SYGVQD (reference sequence). V was pared by 3 bases and J by 2 bases, with 8 bases between. The CDR3 loop spans 13 amino acids.

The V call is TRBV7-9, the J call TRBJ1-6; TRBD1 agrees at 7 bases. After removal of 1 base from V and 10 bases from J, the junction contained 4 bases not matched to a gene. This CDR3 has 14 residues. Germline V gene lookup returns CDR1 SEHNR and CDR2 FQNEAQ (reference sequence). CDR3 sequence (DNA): TGTGCCAGCAGCTTAGACCCCAGGGGGTCACCCCTCCACTTT. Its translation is CASSLDPRGSPLHF.

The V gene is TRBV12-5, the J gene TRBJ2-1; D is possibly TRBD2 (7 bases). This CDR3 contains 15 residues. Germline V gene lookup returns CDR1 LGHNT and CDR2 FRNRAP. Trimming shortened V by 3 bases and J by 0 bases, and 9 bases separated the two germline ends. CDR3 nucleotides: TGTGCTAGTGGTTTAGGGGGGGCCTCCTACAATGAGCAGTTCTTC. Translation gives CASGLGGASYNEQFF.

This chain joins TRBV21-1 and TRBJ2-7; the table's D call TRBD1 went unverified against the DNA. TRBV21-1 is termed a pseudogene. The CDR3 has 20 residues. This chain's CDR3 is CASSKGQKPPKTGRSYEQYF. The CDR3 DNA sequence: TGTGCCAGCAGCAAAGGCCAAAAGCCTCCCAAGACAGGTCGCTCCTACGAGCAGTACTTC.

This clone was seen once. As DNA, the CDR3 is TGTGCCAGCAGCTTGTACTCTAGCGGGAAAAACAATGAGCAGTTCTTC. This codes for CASSLYSSGKNNEQFF. This sequence joins TRBV7-9 and TRBJ2-1, with TRBD2 identical over 9 bases. The CDR3 contains 16 residues. J lost 5 bases, V lost 3 bases, and 8 bases had no gene match. Germline V CDR1 and CDR2: SEHNR, FQNEAQ (reference sequence).

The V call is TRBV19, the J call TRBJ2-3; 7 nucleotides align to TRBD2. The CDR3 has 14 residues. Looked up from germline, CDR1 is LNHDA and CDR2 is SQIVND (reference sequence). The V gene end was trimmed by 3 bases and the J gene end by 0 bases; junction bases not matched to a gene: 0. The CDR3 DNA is TGTGCCAGTAGTATTAGCGGGAGCACAGATACGCAGTATTTT. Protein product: CASSISGSTDTQYF.

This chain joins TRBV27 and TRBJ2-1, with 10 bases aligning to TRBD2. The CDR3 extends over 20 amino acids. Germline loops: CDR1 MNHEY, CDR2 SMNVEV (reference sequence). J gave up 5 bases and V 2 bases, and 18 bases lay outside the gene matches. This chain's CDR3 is CASSLRFSSGGGKGDNEQFF. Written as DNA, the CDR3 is TGTGCCAGCAGTTTACGATTTTCTAGCGGGGGAGGTAAGGGGGACAATGAGCAGTTCTTC.

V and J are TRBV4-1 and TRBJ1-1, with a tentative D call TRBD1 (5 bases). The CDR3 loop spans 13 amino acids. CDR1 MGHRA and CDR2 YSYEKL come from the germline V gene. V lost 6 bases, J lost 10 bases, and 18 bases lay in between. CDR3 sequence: CASSPTPTAAAFF. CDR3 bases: TGCGCCAGCAGTCCAACCCCGACAGCTGCAGCTTTCTTT.

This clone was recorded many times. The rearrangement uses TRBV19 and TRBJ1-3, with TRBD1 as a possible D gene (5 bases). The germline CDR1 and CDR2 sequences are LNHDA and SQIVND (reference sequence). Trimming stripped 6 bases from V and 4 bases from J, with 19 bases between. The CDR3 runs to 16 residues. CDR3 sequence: CASRPGTSAYGNTIYF. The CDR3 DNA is TGTGCCAGTAGGCCGGGGACTTCGGCATACGGAAACACCATATATTTT.

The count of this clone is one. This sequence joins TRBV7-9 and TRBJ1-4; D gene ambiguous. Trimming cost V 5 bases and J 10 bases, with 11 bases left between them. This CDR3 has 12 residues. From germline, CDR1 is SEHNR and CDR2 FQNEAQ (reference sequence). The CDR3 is CASSVPRGKLFF. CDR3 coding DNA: TGTGCCAGCAGCGTGCCCCGGGGAAAACTGTTTTTT.

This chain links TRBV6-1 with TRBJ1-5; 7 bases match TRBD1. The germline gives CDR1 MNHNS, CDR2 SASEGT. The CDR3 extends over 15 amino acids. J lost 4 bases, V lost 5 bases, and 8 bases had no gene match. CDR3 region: CASSLQGSRNQPQHF. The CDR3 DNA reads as TGTGCCAGCAGTTTACAGGGGTCGAGAAATCAGCCCCAGCATTTT.

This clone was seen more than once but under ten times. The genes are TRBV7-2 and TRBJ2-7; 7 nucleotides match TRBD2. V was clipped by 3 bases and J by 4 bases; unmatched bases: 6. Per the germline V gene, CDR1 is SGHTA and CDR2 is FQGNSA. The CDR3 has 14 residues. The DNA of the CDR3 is TGTGCCAGCAGCTTGACGGGGGGTTCGTACGAGCAGTACTTC. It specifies CASSLTGGSYEQYF.

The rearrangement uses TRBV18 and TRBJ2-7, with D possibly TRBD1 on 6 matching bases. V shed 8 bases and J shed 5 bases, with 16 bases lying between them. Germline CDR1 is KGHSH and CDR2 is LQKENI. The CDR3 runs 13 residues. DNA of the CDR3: TGTGCCAGCAGGGGGTTTTCTGCAAACGAGCAGTACTTC. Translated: CASRGFSANEQYF.

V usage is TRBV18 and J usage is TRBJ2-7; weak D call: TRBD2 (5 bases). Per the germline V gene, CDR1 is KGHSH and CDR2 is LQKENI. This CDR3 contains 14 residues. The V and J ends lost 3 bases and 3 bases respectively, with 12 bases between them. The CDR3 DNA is TGTGCCAGCTCACCCGGGGTAGCCCTCTACGAGCAGTACTTC. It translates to CASSPGVALYEQYF.

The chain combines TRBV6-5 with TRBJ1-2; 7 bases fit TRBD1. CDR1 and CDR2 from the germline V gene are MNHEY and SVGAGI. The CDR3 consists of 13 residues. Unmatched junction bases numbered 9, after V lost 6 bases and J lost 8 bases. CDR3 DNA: TGTGCCAGCAGCGCCACAGCGGACAGGGGCTACACCTTC. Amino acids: CASSATADRGYTF.

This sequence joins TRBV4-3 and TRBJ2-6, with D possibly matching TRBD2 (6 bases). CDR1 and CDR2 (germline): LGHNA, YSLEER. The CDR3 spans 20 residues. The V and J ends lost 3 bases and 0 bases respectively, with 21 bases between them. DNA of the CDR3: TGCGCCAGCAGCCAGGGGTTCGTAGCGGTGCCTACCTCTGGGGCCAACGTCCTGACTTTC. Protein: CASSQGFVAVPTSGANVLTF.

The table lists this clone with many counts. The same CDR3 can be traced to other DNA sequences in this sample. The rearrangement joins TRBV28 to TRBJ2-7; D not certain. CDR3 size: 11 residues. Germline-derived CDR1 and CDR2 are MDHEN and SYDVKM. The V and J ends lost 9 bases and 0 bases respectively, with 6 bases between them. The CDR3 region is CASENSYEQYF. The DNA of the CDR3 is TGTGCCAGTGAGAACTCCTACGAGCAGTACTTC. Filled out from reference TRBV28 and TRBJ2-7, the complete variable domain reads DVKVTQSSRYLVKRTGEKVFLECVQDMDHENMFWYRQDPGLGLRLIYFSYDVKMKEKGDIPEGYSVSREKKERFSLILESASTNQTSMYLCASENSYEQYFGPGTRLTVT.

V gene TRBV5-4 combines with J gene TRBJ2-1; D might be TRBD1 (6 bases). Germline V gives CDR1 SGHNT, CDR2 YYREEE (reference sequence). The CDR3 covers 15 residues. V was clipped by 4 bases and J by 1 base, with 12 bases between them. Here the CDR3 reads CASSTMTGSYNEQFF. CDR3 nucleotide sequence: TGTGCCAGCAGCACCATGACAGGATCCTACAATGAGCAGTTCTTC.

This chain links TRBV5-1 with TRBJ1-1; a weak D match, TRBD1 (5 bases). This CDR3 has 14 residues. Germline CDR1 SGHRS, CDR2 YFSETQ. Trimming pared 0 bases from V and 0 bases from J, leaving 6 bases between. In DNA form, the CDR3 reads TGCGCCAGCAGCTTGGACAGGTTGAACACTGAAGCTTTCTTT. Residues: CASSLDRLNTEAFF. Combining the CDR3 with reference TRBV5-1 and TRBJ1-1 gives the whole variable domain KAGVTQTPRYLIKTRGQQVTLSCSPISGHRSVSWYQQTPGQGLQFLFEYFSETQRNKGNFPGRFSGRQFSNSRSEMNVSTLELGDSALYLCASSLDRLNTEAFFGQGTRLTVV.

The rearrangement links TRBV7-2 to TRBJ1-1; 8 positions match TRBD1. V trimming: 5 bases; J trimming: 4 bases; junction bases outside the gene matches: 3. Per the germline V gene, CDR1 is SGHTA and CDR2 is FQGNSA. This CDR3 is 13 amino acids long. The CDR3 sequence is CASSEDRGTEAFF. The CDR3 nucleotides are TGTGCCAGCAGCGAAGACAGGGGCACTGAAGCTTTCTTT. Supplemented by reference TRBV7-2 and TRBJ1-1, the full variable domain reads GAGVSQSPSNKVTEKGKDVELRCDPISGHTALYWYRQSLGQGLEFLIYFQGNSAPDKSGLPSDRFSAERTGGSVSTLTIQRTQQEDSAVYLCASSEDRGTEAFFGQGTRLTVV.

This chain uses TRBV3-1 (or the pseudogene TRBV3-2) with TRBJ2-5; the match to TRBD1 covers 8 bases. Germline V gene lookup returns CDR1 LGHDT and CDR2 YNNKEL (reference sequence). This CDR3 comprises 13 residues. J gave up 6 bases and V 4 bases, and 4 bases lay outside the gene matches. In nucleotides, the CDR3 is TGTGCCAGCAGCCCTCGGGACAGGAAGACCCAGTACTTC. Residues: CASSPRDRKTQYF.

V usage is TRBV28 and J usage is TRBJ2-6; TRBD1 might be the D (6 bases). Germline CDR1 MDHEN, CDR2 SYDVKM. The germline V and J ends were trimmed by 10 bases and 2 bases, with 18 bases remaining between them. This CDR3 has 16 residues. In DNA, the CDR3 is TGTGCCACAGCTATGACAGGAGGCACTGGGGCCAACGTCCTGACTTTC. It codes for CATAMTGGTGANVLTF.